Below, 29 T cell receptor beta chains from the same sample are listed, as sequenced in a study of blood T cells in healthy people across ages. Together with a sample-barcoded 5' primer, a J-beta primer mix was included in a second PCR lasting roughly 6 to 12 cycles. TCRdb called the 5' RACE reads again in MiXCR, with one record for every CDR3 protein. This table has about 1.7 million distinct CDR3 sequences, under 30% appearing once. Sequenced material: blood. Receptor source: a woman in her twenties or thirties in good health.

Only a few counts were recorded for this clonotype. The chain employs TRBV10-2 and TRBJ1-4; D is perhaps TRBD1 (6 bases). This CDR3 has 12 residues. Trimming shortened V by 6 bases and J by 8 bases, and 10 bases separated the two germline ends. From germline, CDR1 is WSHSY and CDR2 SAAADI. The CDR3 DNA sequence: TGCGCCAGCAGGAAGGGGGGAGAAAAACTGTTTTTT. Residues: CASRKGGEKLFF.

This clonotype has a handful of counts. The chain is built from TRBV12-3 or TRBV12-4 and TRBJ2-7, with 9 bases lining up with TRBD1. This CDR3 is 15 amino acids long. Trimming cost V 7 bases and J 7 bases; bases outside gene matches: 14. In DNA, the CDR3 is TGTGCCAGCACCCGGACAGGGGCCTGGGGGGGGGAGCAGTACTTC. It specifies CASTRTGAWGGEQYF.

This chain uses TRBV24-1 with TRBJ1-5; 8 bases match TRBD1. Germline CDR1 and CDR2: KGHDR and SFDVKD. Unmatched junction bases numbered 2, after V lost 2 bases and J lost 3 bases. The CDR3 consists of 15 residues. DNA for the CDR3: TGTGCCACCAGTGATTCGGACAGGGTCAATCAGCCCCAGCATTTT. This sequence encodes CATSDSDRVNQPQHF.

Concerning this clonotype itself: A read error is possible here, since a much larger clone lies one base away. The chain carries TRBV20-1 and TRBJ2-7; D is perhaps TRBD2 (5 bases). The V gene's germline CDR1 is DFQATT and CDR2 SNEGSKA (reference sequence). The CDR3 loop spans 11 amino acids. The CDR3: CRAISVNEQYF. The CDR3, as DNA: TGCAGGGCTATTAGCGTGAACGAGCAGTACTTC.

This clonotype turned up a few times. The genes are TRBV7-9 and TRBJ2-7, with 12 positions matching TRBD2. Germline CDR1 and CDR2: SEHNR and FQNEAQ (reference sequence). J was trimmed by 7 bases and V by 4 bases; bases with no gene match: 8. CDR3 length equals 15 residues. CDR3 in DNA: TGTGCCAGCAGCTCTAGCGGGGGGGTATTGAATGAGCAGTACTTC. Translation: CASSSSGGVLNEQYF.

CDR3 amino acids: CAIAVMREGRGANNEQFF. The CDR3 coding sequence is TGTGCCATCGCGGTCATGCGGGAGGGCCGTGGGGCGAACAATGAGCAGTTCTTC. The V and J genes are TRBV10-3 and TRBJ2-1; TRBD2 matches at 9 bases. This CDR3 has 18 residues. CDR1 and CDR2 (germline): ENHRY, SYGVKD. With V trimmed by 8 bases and J by 5 bases, 19 bases remained unmatched.

This clonotype was seen only a few times. V is TRBV18 and J is TRBJ2-1; 8 bases map to TRBD1. CDR1 and CDR2 from the germline V gene are KGHSH and LQKENI. The CDR3 contains 15 residues. Trimming at V came to 3 bases and at J to 9 bases, leaving 10 bases not matched to a gene. This CDR3 is CASSPWTGKRSEQFF. In DNA form, the CDR3 reads TGTGCCAGCTCACCTTGGACAGGGAAAAGGTCTGAGCAGTTCTTC.

This clonotype was counted only a few times. This rearrangement joins TRBV6-5 to TRBJ1-6, with a weak D call TRBD1 (5 bases). This CDR3 has 14 residues. Trimming left V 2 bases short and J 7 bases short, with 9 bases between. CDR1 is MNHEY and CDR2 is SVGAGI in the germline V gene. The CDR3 sequence: CASSYGEGNSPLHF. CDR3 sequence (DNA): TGTGCCAGCAGTTACGGGGAGGGGAATTCACCCCTCCACTTT.

The V call is TRBV12-3 or TRBV12-4, the J call TRBJ2-1; 8 bases are a match to TRBD2. Losses at the gene ends were 2 bases for V and 0 bases for J; bases not matched to a gene: 6. There are 17 residues in the CDR3. CDR3: CASSLLASGLSYNEQFF. As DNA, the CDR3 is TGTGCCAGCAGTTTACTGGCTAGCGGGCTCTCCTACAATGAGCAGTTCTTC.

In this sample, this clonotype turned up a few times. The chain recombines TRBV3-1 with TRBJ1-6; TRBD1 is a possible D gene (5 bases). Germline values: CDR1 LGHDT, CDR2 YNNKEL (reference sequence). V lost 4 bases and J 9 bases, leaving 16 bases between the germline ends. This CDR3 has 15 amino acids. Written as DNA, the CDR3 is TGTGCCAGCAGCCGGCCCGGACAAAATGGTTCACCCCTCCACTTT. It translates to CASSRPGQNGSPLHF.

The chain employs TRBV3-1 and TRBJ2-1; D is ambiguous. CDR1 and CDR2 from the germline V gene are LGHDT and YNNKEL (reference sequence). The V gene lost 1 base and the J gene lost 6 bases, with 10 bases spanning the gap. This CDR3 region has 14 residues. The CDR3 spells CASSQGSLSNEQFF. The CDR3 DNA is TGTGCCAGCAGCCAAGGAAGTCTGTCCAATGAGCAGTTCTTC.

The chain uses TRBV9 and TRBJ2-1; D is undetermined. There are 14 residues in the CDR3. Looked up from germline, CDR1 is SGDLS and CDR2 is YYNGEE. V lost 4 bases and J lost 8, with 16 bases in between. The chain's CDR3 is CASSLPPGSYEQFF. CDR3 DNA: TGTGCCAGCAGCCTACCCCCGGGCAGCTATGAGCAGTTCTTC. The variable domain in full, with the rest retrieved from reference TRBV9 and TRBJ2-1, is DSGVTQTPKHLITATGQRVTLRCSPRSGDLSVYWYQQSLDQGLQFLIQYYNGEERAKGNILERFSAQQFPDLHSELNLSSLELGDSALYFCASSLPPGSYEQFFGPGTRLTVL.

This clonotype was detected only a few times. This chain uses TRBV20-1 with TRBJ1-2; D is perhaps TRBD1 (5 bases). The V end lost 5 bases, the J end lost 1 base, and 11 bases lay between the germline ends. Germline V gene sequence: CDR1 DFQATT, CDR2 SNEGSKA (reference sequence). This CDR3 has 13 amino acids. The CDR3 spells CSAWDARNYGYTF. The CDR3 coding sequence is TGCAGTGCTTGGGACGCCCGTAACTATGGCTACACCTTC.

This sequence joins TRBV20-1 and TRBJ2-7, with 10 bases that match TRBD2. From germline, CDR1 is DFQATT and CDR2 SNEGSKA (reference sequence). V shed 3 bases and J 4 bases; nucleotides not matched to a gene: 3. The CDR3 has 13 residues. The CDR3 loop reads CSASSSGGYEQYF. CDR3 nucleotide sequence: TGCAGTGCTAGTTCTAGCGGGGGTTACGAGCAGTACTTC.

The chain links TRBV12-3 or TRBV12-4 to TRBJ1-2; 7 bases agree with TRBD1. The CDR3 consists of 14 residues. J was trimmed by 4 bases and V by 6 bases; bases with no gene match: 8. This CDR3 reads CASSPRQGRYGYTF. The CDR3 coding sequence is TGTGCCAGCAGCCCCCGACAGGGCCGCTATGGCTACACCTTC.

This clonotype was observed a few times. V gene TRBV9 combines with J gene TRBJ1-4, with D maybe TRBD1 (5 bases). This CDR3 is 15 amino acids long. Germline assignment: CDR1 SGDLS and CDR2 YYNGEE. Trimming pared 0 bases from V and 4 bases from J, leaving 10 bases between. The CDR3 DNA reads TGTGCCAGCAGCGTAGGGGGCGGCTTTAATGAAAAACTGTTTTTT. Translated: CASSVGGGFNEKLFF.

This clonotype came up many times. One junction end disagrees with the germline gene, perhaps due to a read error. The V gene is TRBV18, the J gene TRBJ2-3; a weak D match, TRBD1 (6 bases). This CDR3 has 13 amino acids. Germline V gene data show CDR1 as KGHSH and CDR2 as LQKENI. CDR3 nucleotide sequence: TGCGCCAGCAGCCCTACAGGGAGAGATACGCAGTATTTT. It yields the protein CASSPTGRDTQYF.

V is TRBV6-5 and J is TRBJ1-4; D is possibly TRBD1 (5 bases). CDR1 and CDR2 (germline): MNHEY, SVGAGI. This CDR3 region has 12 residues. Trimming shortened V by 11 bases and J by 6 bases, and 13 bases separated the two germline ends. The CDR3 bases are TGTGCCGTGTCCGGGACTGATGAAAAACTGTTTTTT. This codes for CAVSGTDEKLFF.

The chain uses TRBV20-1 and TRBJ2-7, with 9 bases aligning to TRBD1. Germline-derived CDR1 and CDR2 are DFQATT and SNEGSKA (reference sequence). V lost 1 base, J lost 4 bases, and 2 bases stayed unmatched. CDR3 length: 13 residues. CDR3 residues: CSARADRGYEQYF. DNA for the CDR3: TGCAGTGCTAGAGCCGACAGGGGGTACGAGCAGTACTTC.

The V gene is TRBV27, the J gene TRBJ1-1; the D gene is possibly TRBD1 (5 bases). There are 14 residues in the CDR3. Trimming removed 2 bases from V and 3 bases from J, with 10 bases in between. Germline V gene sequence: CDR1 MNHEY, CDR2 SMNVEV (reference sequence). CDR3: CASSLRGFDTEAFF. For the CDR3, the DNA is TGTGCCAGCAGTTTACGGGGGTTTGACACTGAAGCTTTCTTT.

At least ten counts were recorded for this clonotype. The chain joins TRBV28 to TRBJ2-5, with D unclear. The ends were cut back, 1 base at V and 4 bases at J, with 7 bases in the middle. This CDR3 has 13 amino acids. Germline-derived CDR1 and CDR2 are MDHEN and SYDVKM. The CDR3 nucleotides read TGTGCCAGCAGTTTATCCCCCTTAGAGACCCAGTACTTC. Amino acids: CASSLSPLETQYF.

This clonotype was seen a few times. The CDR3 nucleotides read TGTGCCAGCAGCCCTGGAATAGGGGGGCAAAATGAGCAGTTCTTC. It translates to CASSPGIGGQNEQFF. This rearrangement joins TRBV7-2 to TRBJ2-1; D could derive from TRBD1 or TRBD2 (6 bases each). The germline V gene has CDR1 SGHTA and CDR2 FQGNSA. This CDR3 spans 15 amino acids. Trimming stripped 5 bases from V and 7 bases from J, with 18 bases between.

This clonotype appeared once. The chain joins TRBV20-1 to TRBJ1-1, with D uncertain. The CDR3 is 13 residues long. The germline V gene has CDR1 DFQATT and CDR2 SNEGSKA (reference sequence). V dropped 4 bases and J dropped 3 bases, with 12 bases sitting between them. This CDR3 is CSATRGWDTEAFF. The CDR3 DNA sequence: TGCAGTGCTACTCGGGGTTGGGACACTGAAGCTTTCTTT.

This clonotype was seen only a few times. The CDR3 nucleotides are TGCGCCAGCAGCTTGGCCAGCGGGGGGGCCATCGGCGCAGATACGCAGTATTTT. This codes for CASSLASGGAIGADTQYF. V gene TRBV5-1 combines with J gene TRBJ2-3; TRBD2 matches 10 bases. The germline V gene encodes CDR1 SGHRS and CDR2 YFSETQ. The CDR3 totals 18 residues. J lost 4 bases, V lost 0 bases, and 11 bases had no gene match.

This clonotype was seen only a few times. The V and J genes are TRBV4-2 and TRBJ2-5, with 7 bases that match TRBD1. Trimming took 3 bases from V and 13 from J; bases not matched to a gene: 5. There are 11 residues in the CDR3. Germline values: CDR1 LGHNA, CDR2 YNFKEQ. The CDR3 DNA is TGTGCCAGCAGCCACGACAGGGTTAGGTACTTC. Its translation is CASSHDRVRYF.

This clonotype was counted many times. J is TRBJ2-5 and V is TRBV28, with TRBD1 matching over 7 bases. This CDR3 has 14 residues. The V and J ends lost 4 bases and 3 bases, in that order; junction bases with no gene match: 5. Germline CDR1 reads MDHEN; CDR2 reads SYDVKM. CDR3 in DNA: TGTGCCAGCAGTTCGCAACAGGGGAAAGAGACCCAGTACTTC. Residues: CASSSQQGKETQYF.

This clonotype was seen at least ten times. The chain is built from TRBV4-1 and TRBJ1-5, with a weak D call TRBD1 (5 bases). The CDR3 totals 15 residues. V was clipped by 1 base and J by 4 bases, with 11 bases between them. The germline CDR1 and CDR2 sequences are MGHRA and YSYEKL. The DNA of the CDR3 is TGCGCCAGCAGCCAAGCTGTAAACAGGAATCAGCCCCAGCATTTT. Its translation is CASSQAVNRNQPQHF.

The chain recombines TRBV25-1 with TRBJ2-1; 9 bases align to TRBD2. CDR1 and CDR2 (germline): MGHDK, SYGVNS. The junction had 6 bases not matched to a gene; V was cut back by 5 bases and J by 10 bases. This CDR3 region has 13 residues. The CDR3 spells CASSKAGGGEQFF. Written as DNA, the CDR3 is TGTGCCAGCAGTAAAGCGGGGGGAGGGGAGCAGTTCTTC.

In DNA form, the CDR3 reads TGTGCCAGCAGTGTCACGGGGGGGCGATACAATGAGCAGTTCTTC. It encodes CASSVTGGRYNEQFF. V gene TRBV6-2 or TRBV6-3 combines with J gene TRBJ2-1; TRBD2 agrees at 8 bases. In germline, CDR1 is MNHEY, CDR2 SVGEGT. The trim removed 5 bases at V and 4 bases at J, leaving 7 bases unmatched. The CDR3 is 15 residues long.